This passage covers 8 T cell receptor beta chains from one sample sequenced in a study of blood T cell repertoires in COVID-19. Data came from immunoSEQ multiplex PCR; TCRdb stores just in-frame clones and leaves some out. In the table there are around 370,000 clones, about 90% of which are singletons. The specimen sequenced was peripheral blood. The receptors derive from a woman aged 18-30 years who had recovered from COVID-19.

The chain is built from TRBV7-8 and TRBJ2-2; D is undetermined. Germline V gene data show CDR1 as SGHVS and CDR2 as FQNEAQ. The CDR3 is made up of 13 amino acids. Trimming pared 5 bases from V and 1 base from J, leaving 5 bases between. The CDR3 loop reads CASSPVNTGELFF. The CDR3 DNA sequence: TGTGCCAGCAGCCCAGTGAACACCGGGGAGCTGTTTTTT.

The chain uses TRBV7-6 and TRBJ2-3, with D maybe TRBD2 (5 bases). V shed 5 bases and J shed 4 bases, with 16 bases lying between them. The CDR3 has 15 amino acids. Per germline, CDR1 SGHVS and CDR2 FNYEAQ. The CDR3, as DNA: TGTGCCAGCAGCCCCCGGGCGGTGGACTCAGATACGCAGTATTTT. Its translation: CASSPRAVDSDTQYF.

The chain combines TRBV4-1 with TRBJ1-4; 8 nucleotides agree with TRBD1. Per the germline V gene, CDR1 is MGHRA and CDR2 is YSYEKL. Trimming at V came to 2 bases and at J to 3 bases, leaving 8 bases not matched to a gene. The CDR3 contains 17 residues. This CDR3 reads CASSQTRQGRSNEKLFF. The CDR3 region has the DNA TGCGCCAGCAGCCAAACCCGACAGGGGCGATCTAATGAAAAACTGTTTTTT.

The chain is built from TRBV4-3 and TRBJ2-1; 13 bases align to TRBD2. Germline loops: CDR1 LGHNA, CDR2 YSLEER. V lost 0 bases to trimming and J lost 6 bases; unmatched junction nucleotides: 11. This CDR3 spans 19 amino acids. The CDR3 sequence: CASSQEVLAGGLTINEQFF. The CDR3 region has the DNA TGCGCCAGCAGCCAAGAAGTACTAGCGGGAGGGCTAACAATCAATGAGCAGTTCTTC.

The gene calls are TRBV11-3 and TRBJ2-1; 8 positions match TRBD2. This CDR3 spans 16 amino acids. Germline-derived CDR1 and CDR2 are SGHNT and YENEEA. The ends lost 0 bases at V and 4 bases at J; junction bases unmatched: 5. As DNA, the CDR3 is TGTGCCAGCAGCTTAGAAGGGACTAGTCTATACAATGAGCAGTTCTTC. It yields the protein CASSLEGTSLYNEQFF.

This chain connects TRBV7-2 to TRBJ2-2, with 7 bases fitting TRBD2. V was pared by 1 base and J by 4 bases, with 12 bases of the junction left unmatched. The CDR3 spans 18 residues. Germline assignment: CDR1 SGHTA and CDR2 FQGNSA. The CDR3 nucleotides are TGTGCCAGCAGCTTAGGTGCGGGAGTGGGGCCATTCACCGGGGAGCTGTTTTTT. This codes for CASSLGAGVGPFTGELFF.

The chain has TRBV10-3 and TRBJ1-5, with a possible D match to TRBD1 (6 bases). In germline, CDR1 is ENHRY, CDR2 SYGVKD. The CDR3 contains 15 residues. V was clipped by 2 bases and J by 3 bases, with 11 bases between them. CDR3 bases: TGTGCCATCAGTGAGAAGGACAGCCTCAATCAGCCCCAGCATTTT. Protein sequence: CAISEKDSLNQPQHF.

The CDR3 protein is CASSYGLPSYEQYV. For the CDR3, the DNA is TGTGCCAGCAGTTACGGACTTCCCTCCTACGAGCAGTACGTC. V and J are TRBV6-2 or TRBV6-3 and TRBJ2-7; TRBD2 is a possible D gene (5 bases). This CDR3 has 14 residues. Trimming took 2 bases from V and 0 from J, leaving 8 bases between them. The germline CDR1 and CDR2 sequences are MNHEY and SVGEGT.